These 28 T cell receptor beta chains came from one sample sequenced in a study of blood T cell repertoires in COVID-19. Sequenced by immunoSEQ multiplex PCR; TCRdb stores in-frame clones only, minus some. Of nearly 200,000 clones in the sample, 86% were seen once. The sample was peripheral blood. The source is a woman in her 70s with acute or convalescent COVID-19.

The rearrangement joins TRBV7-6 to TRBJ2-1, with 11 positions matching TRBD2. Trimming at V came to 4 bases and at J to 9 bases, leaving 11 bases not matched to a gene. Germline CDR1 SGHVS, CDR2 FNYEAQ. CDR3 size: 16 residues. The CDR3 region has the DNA TGTGCCAGCAGCTCTCTGCTACCGACTAGCGGGGCTGAGCAGTTCTTC. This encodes CASSSLLPTSGAEQFF.

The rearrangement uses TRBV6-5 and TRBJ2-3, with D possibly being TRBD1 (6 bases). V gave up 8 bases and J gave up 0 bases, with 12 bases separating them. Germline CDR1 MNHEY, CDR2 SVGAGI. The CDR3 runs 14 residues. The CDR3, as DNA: TGTGCCAGCGCCAGGGGCGATAGCACAGATACGCAGTATTTT. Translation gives CASARGDSTDTQYF.

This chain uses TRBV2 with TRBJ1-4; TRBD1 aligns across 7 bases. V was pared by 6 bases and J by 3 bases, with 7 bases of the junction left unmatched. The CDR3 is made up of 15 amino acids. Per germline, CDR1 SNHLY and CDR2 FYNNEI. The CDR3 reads CASSRGTGANEKLFF. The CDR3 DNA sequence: TGTGCCAGCAGCCGAGGAACAGGGGCTAATGAAAAACTGTTTTTT.

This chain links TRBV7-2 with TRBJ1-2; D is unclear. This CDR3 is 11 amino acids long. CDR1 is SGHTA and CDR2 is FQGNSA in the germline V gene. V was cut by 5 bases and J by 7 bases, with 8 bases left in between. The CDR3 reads CASSRGPGYTF. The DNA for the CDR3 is TGTGCCAGCAGCCGAGGTCCTGGCTACACCTTC.

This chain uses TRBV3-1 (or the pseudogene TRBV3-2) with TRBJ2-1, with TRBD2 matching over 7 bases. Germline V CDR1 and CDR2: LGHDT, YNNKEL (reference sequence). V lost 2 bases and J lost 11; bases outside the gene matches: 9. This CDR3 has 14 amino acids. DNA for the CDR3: TGTGCCAGCAGCCAAACGATAGCACTAGCGCAGCAGTTCTTC. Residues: CASSQTIALAQQFF.

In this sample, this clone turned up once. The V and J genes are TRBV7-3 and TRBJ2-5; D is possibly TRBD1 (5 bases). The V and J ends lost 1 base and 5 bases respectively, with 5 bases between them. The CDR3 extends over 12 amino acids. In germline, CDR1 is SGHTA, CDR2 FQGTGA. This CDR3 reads CASSLNRETQYF. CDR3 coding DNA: TGTGCCAGCAGCTTAAACAGGGAGACCCAGTACTTC.

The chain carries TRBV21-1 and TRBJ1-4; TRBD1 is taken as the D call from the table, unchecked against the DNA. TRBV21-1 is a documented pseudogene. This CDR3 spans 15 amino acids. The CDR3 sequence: CASPKTGGESEKLFF. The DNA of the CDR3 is TGTGCCAGCCCCAAAACAGGGGGCGAAAGTGAAAAACTGTTTTTT.

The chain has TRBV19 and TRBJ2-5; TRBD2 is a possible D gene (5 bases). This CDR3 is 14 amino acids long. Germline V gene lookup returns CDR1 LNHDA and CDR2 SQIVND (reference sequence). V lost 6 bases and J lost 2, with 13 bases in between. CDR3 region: CASREVGGQETQYF. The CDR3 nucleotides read TGTGCCAGTAGAGAAGTGGGCGGGCAAGAGACCCAGTACTTC.

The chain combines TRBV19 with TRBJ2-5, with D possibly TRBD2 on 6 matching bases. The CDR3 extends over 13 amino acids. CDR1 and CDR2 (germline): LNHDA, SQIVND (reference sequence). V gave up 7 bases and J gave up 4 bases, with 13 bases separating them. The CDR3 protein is CASTSLAGETQYF. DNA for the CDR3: TGTGCCAGTACCTCACTAGCCGGAGAGACCCAGTACTTC.

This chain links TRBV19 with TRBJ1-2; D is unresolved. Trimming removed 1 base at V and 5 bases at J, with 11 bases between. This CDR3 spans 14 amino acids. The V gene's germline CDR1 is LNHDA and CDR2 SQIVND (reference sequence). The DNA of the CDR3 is TGTGCCAGTAGTATAGTAAGAGGAACGTATGGCTACACCTTC. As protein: CASSIVRGTYGYTF.

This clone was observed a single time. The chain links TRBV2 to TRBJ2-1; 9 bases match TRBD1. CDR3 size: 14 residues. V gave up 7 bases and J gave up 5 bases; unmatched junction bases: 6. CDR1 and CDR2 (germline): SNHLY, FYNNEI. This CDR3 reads CASTGTGTNNEQFF. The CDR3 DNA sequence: TGTGCCAGCACTGGGACAGGGACAAACAATGAGCAGTTCTTC.

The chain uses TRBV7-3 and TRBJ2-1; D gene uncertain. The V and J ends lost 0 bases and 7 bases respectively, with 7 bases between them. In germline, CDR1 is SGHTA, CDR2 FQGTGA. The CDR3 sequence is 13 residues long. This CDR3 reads CASSLTQDNEQFF. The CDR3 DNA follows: TGTGCCAGCAGCTTAACACAAGATAATGAGCAGTTCTTC. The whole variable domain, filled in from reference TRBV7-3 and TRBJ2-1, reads GAGVSQTPSNKVTEKGKYVELRCDPISGHTALYWYRQSLGQGPEFLIYFQGTGAADDSGLPNDRFFAVRPEGSVSTLKIQRTERGDSAVYLCASSLTQDNEQFFGPGTRLTVL.

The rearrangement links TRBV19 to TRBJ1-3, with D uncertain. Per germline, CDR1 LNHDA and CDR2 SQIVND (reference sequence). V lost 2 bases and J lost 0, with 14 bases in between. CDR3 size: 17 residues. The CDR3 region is CASSIMSGQLSGNTIYF. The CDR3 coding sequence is TGTGCCAGTAGTATAATGTCAGGCCAACTCTCTGGAAACACCATATATTTT.

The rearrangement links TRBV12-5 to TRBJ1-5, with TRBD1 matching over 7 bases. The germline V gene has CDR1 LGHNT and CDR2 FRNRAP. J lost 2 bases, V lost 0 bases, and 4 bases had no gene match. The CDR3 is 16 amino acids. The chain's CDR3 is CASGLVLGQRNQPQHF. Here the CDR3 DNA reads TGTGCTAGTGGTTTGGTACTGGGACAGCGCAATCAGCCCCAGCATTTT.

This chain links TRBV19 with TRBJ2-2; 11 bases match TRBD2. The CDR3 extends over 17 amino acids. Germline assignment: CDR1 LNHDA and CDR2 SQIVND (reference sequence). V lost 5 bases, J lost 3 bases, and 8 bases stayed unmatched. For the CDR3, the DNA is TGTGCCAGTAGTCGACTCCTGGGACTAGCGGACACCGGGGAGCTGTTTTTT. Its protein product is CASSRLLGLADTGELFF.

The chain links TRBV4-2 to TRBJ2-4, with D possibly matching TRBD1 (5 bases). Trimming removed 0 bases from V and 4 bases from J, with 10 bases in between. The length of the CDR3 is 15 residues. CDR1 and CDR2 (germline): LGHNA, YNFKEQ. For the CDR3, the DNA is TGTGCCAGCAGCCAAGAGGGGCCTACTAAAAACATTCAGTACTTC. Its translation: CASSQEGPTKNIQYF.

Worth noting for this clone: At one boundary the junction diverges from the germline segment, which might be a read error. CDR3 sequence: CASTQRGTRKYEQYF. Written as DNA, the CDR3 is TGTGCCAGCACCCAAAGAGGGACTAGAAAGTACGAGCAGTACTTC. The chain recombines TRBV3-1 (or the pseudogene TRBV3-2) with TRBJ2-7, with 8 bases aligning to TRBD2. The CDR3 spans 15 residues. Germline V CDR1 and CDR2: LGHDT, YNNKEL (reference sequence).

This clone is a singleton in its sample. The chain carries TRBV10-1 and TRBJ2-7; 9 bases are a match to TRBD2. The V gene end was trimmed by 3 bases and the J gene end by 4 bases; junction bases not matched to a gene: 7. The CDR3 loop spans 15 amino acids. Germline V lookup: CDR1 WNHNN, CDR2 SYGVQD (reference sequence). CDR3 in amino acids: CASSESPGLAYEQYF. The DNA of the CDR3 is TGCGCCAGCAGTGAATCCCCGGGACTAGCTTACGAGCAGTACTTC.

In nucleotides, the CDR3 is TGTGCCAGCAGCCAAACCACACCCGACAGGCCTTCCTACGAGCAGTACTTC. This sequence encodes CASSQTTPDRPSYEQYF. The chain employs TRBV3-1 (or the pseudogene TRBV3-2) and TRBJ2-7, with D perhaps TRBD1 (6 bases). This CDR3 is 17 amino acids long. CDR1 is LGHDT and CDR2 is YNNKEL in the germline V gene (reference sequence). V lost 2 bases and J 1 base, leaving 18 bases between the germline ends.

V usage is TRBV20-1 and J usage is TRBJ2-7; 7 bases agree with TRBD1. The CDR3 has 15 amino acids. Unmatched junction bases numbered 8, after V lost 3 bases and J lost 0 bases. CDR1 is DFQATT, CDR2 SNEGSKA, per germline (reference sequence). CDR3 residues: CSASTPTGSSYEQYF. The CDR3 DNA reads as TGCAGTGCTAGTACACCGACAGGGAGCTCCTACGAGCAGTACTTC.

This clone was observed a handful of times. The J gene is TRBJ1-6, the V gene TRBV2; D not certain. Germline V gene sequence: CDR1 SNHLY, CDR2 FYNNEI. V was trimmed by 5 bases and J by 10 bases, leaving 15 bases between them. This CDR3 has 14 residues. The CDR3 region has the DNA TGTGCCAGCAGTCCGGGGTTCTTCAACTCACCCCTCCACTTT. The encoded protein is CASSPGFFNSPLHF.

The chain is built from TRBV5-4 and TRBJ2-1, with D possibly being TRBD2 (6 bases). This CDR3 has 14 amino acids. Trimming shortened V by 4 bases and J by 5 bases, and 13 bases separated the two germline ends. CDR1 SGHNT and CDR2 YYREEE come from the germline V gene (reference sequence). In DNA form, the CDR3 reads TGTGCCAGCAGCCTGATTACTAGCCACAATGAGCAGTTCTTC. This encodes CASSLITSHNEQFF.

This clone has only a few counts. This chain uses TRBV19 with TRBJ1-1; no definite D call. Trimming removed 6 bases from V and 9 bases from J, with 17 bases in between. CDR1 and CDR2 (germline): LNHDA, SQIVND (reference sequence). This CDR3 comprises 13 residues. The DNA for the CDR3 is TGTGCCAGTAGGCGGAAACACGATTCGAAAGCTTTCTTT. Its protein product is CASRRKHDSKAFF.

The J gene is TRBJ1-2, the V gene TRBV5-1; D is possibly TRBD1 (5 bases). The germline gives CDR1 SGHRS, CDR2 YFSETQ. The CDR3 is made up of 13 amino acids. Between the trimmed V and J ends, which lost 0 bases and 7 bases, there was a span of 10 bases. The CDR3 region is CASSLEGTGGYTF. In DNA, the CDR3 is TGCGCCAGCAGCTTGGAGGGAACAGGTGGCTACACCTTC.

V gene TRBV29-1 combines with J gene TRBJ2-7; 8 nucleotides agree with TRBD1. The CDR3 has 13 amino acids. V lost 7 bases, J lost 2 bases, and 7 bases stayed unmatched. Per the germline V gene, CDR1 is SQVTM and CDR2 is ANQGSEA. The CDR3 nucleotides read TGCAGCGGTGGGGACAGGTTCCCCTACGAGCAGTACTTC. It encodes CSGGDRFPYEQYF.

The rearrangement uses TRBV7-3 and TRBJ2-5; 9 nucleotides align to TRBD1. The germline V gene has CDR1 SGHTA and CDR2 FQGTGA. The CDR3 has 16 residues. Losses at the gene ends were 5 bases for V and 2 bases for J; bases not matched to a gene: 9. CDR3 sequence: CASSATGTGQQETQYF. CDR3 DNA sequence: TGTGCCAGCAGCGCAACCGGGACAGGGCAACAAGAGACCCAGTACTTC.

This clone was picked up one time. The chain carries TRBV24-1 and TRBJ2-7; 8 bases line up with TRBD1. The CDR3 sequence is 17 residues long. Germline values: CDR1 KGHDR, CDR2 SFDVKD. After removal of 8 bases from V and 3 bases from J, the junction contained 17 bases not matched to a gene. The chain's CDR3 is CATNGQGPPYSLYEQYF. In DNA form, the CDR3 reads TGTGCCACCAACGGACAGGGTCCCCCCTACTCCCTCTACGAGCAGTACTTC.

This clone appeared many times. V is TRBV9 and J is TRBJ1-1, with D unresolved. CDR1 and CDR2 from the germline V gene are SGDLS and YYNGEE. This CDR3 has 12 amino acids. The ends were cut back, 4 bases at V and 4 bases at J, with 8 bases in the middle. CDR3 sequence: CASSPVSTEAFF. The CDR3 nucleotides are TGTGCCAGCAGCCCTGTTAGCACTGAAGCTTTCTTT.